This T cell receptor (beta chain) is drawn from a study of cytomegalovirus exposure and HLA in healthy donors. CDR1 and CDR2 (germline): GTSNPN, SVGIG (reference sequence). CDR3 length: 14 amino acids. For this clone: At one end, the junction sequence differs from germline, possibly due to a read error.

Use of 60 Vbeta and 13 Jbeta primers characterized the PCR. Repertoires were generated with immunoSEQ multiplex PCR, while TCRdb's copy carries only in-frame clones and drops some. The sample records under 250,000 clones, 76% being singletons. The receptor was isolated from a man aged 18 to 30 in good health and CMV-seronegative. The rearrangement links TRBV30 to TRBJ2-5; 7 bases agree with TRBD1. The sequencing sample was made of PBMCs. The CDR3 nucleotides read TGTGCCTGGAGTGACGGAACAGGGGTAGAGGCCCAGTACTTC. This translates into CAWSDGTGVEAQYF.